This T cell receptor (beta chain) was identified during a study of cytomegalovirus exposure and HLA in healthy donors (dated by TCRdb to the late 2010s). Regarding the study in general: A later analysis indicated that the 120 or so validation repertoires were generated on the platform also employed for the roughly 720 repertoires of the first cohort. The study combined high-throughput TCR immunosequencing, statistical association of individual TCRs with disease status, and machine learning to predict cytomegalovirus infection status. The study was designed to test whether signatures of past pathogen exposure could be identified by cataloging public T cell receptors. Besides the first cohort of 666 subjects, a separate validation cohort made up of over 100 different subjects was used.

Results and caveats for the whole study, not just this receptor: In both the original and validation cohorts, the classifier was reported to diagnose cytomegalovirus status with high specificity and sensitivity. A total of fewer than 200 TCR beta chains were listed by the study as associated with cytomegalovirus. Subsequent analysis determined that TCRs grouped into clusters in the first cohort also showed a tendency toward co-occurrence across the roughly 120 validation repertoires, and 90% to 95% of cluster scores exceeded 0. The validation cohort had no HLA typing available for a later analysis, so co-occurrence within that cohort was assessed over all 120 or so repertoires. A few of the identified cytomegalovirus-associated TCR beta chains were confirmed in vitro to be specific for cytomegalovirus antigens. Across donors, most TCR sequences were observed very rarely, whereas some public TCRs were present in many individuals. The authors suggested that the approach could potentially be generalized to other disease states and immunological phenotypes.

CDR1 MRHNA and CDR2 SNTAGT were looked up in the germline V gene. Clipping removes 5 bases from V and 2 bases from J, with 3 as the unmatched junction base count. The CDR3 starts with the cysteine, ends with the phenylalanine, and has 16 residues. The only DNA kept is the CDR3, 48 bases in frame from the first base. Libraries were prepared through the immunoSEQ multiplex PCR assay. Processing in the source paper ran as follows. A statistical classification framework was built to diagnose cytomegalovirus status from the catalog of TCR beta chain sequences. The source is immuneACCESS, and TCRdb retained only in-frame sequences with V and J called. Part of the clones is not carried over; for the studies checked, unresolved V genes explain less than half of this, and the remainder is unexplained. From that table come the V and J calls and clone size; the DNA was used to work out D and trimming. This sample lists about 120,000 clones; roughly 90% were detected once. The biggest ten clones account for over 1.3% of the sample.

In its sample, this clone was seen once. Its antigen is currently not known. One base away there is no much larger clone; base qualities are not given. The donors were included in the validation cohort of over a hundred subjects, a group kept apart from the roughly 690-subject first cohort. The rearranged chain carries TRBV6-4 and TRBJ2-2; 12 bases in between match TRBD2. The TCR was taken from a woman in her twenties or thirties in good health and CMV-seropositive. The sample comprised PBMCs. The CDR3 amino acid sequence is: CASSRTSGANTGELFF. The sequence in DNA is TGTGCCAGCAGTAGGACTAGCGGGGCTAACACCGGGGAGCTGTTTTTT.